This TCR beta chain was recovered during a study of identical twins. This CDR3 region has 13 residues. CDR1 SQVTM and CDR2 ANQGSEA come from the germline V gene. With 6 bases clipped from V and 0 bases from J, the junction kept 2 bases outside the gene matches. MiXCR was run by TCRdb on the 5' RACE reads, yielding one entry per CDR3 protein. Among 250,000 to 350,000 distinct CDR3 sequences listed, roughly 9% were seen once. Ten or more counts support this clonotype. The same data also went into a second study, on yellow fever vaccine responses in identical twins.

The sequenced sample consisted of CD8+ T cells sorted from blood. This chain links TRBV29-1 with TRBJ2-1; TRBD1 matches 7 bases. This sequence was found in a woman younger than 35 in good health. The CDR3 sequence: CSVGQYSYNEQFF. CDR3 in DNA: TGCAGCGTGGGACAGTACTCCTACAATGAGCAGTTCTTC.